Listed below are T cell receptor beta chains from one sample, sequenced in a study of control samples from healthy donors and cancer patients. Using immunoSEQ multiplex PCR, the repertoire was profiled, and TCRdb retains in-frame clones only, with some absent. The sample has 120,000 to 150,000 clones, approximately 93% seen once. Material: blood. These receptors came from a man aged 18 to 30 in good health. Both conserved end residues are part of each CDR3. The D gene is left open where the match is weak. Rows may omit the clone size; those that give it use once, few, many or a size class.

v_gene	abundance	d_gene	j_gene	CDR3nt	CDR3aa
TRBV11-3	NA	NA	TRBJ1-3	TGTGCCAGCAGCTTACGATCGGGTGCAGGAAACACCATATATTTT	CASSLRSGAGNTIYF
TRBV6-2/TRBV6-3	NA	NA	TRBJ1-5	TGTGCCAGCAGTTACGGGGGACAGCCCCAGCATTTT	CASSYGGQPQHF
TRBV20-1	NA	NA	TRBJ2-7	TGCAGTGCTAGTGACAGCGATCCCTACGAGCAGTACTTC	CSASDSDPYEQYF
TRBV7-8	NA	NA	TRBJ2-5	TGTGCCAGCAGCGGGCGACGGGACACTCAAGAGACCCAGTACTTC	CASSGRRDTQETQYF
TRBV27	few	NA	TRBJ1-6	TGTGCCAGCAGTTTTCCCGGGTTTAATTCACCCCTCCACTTT	CASSFPGFNSPLHF
TRBV5-1	NA	NA	TRBJ2-1	TGCGCCAGCTGGGGGTCAGGACACCCCGGGACCCTGAACTCCTACAATGAGCAGTTCTTC	CASWGSGHPGTLNSYNEQFF
TRBV6-4	NA	NA	TRBJ2-5	TGTGCCAGCAGTGAGGGAGGACAAGAGACCCAGTACTTC	CASSEGGQETQYF
TRBV2	NA	TRBD2	TRBJ2-5	TGTGCCAGCAGCCCGACTAGCGGGAGGGGTCAAGAGACCCAGTACTTC	CASSPTSGRGQETQYF
TRBV11-2	NA	NA	TRBJ1-6	TGTGCCAGCAGCAGCACCGCCGCTTGGCAGGGTTCCTATAATTCACCCCTCCACTTT	CASSSTAAWQGSYNSPLHF
TRBV29-1	NA	NA	TRBJ1-4	TGCAGCGTTGAAAAGGAGGGTGGTGAAAAACTGTTTTTT	CSVEKEGGEKLFF
TRBV5-8	NA	NA	TRBJ2-3	TGTGCCAGCAGCTCCGAAGGGGGGTTCACAGATACGCAGTATTTT	CASSSEGGFTDTQYF
TRBV6-4	NA	NA	TRBJ2-1	TGTGCCAGCATATCGAGGGGACCGGGCCTCAATGAGCAGTTCTTC	CASISRGPGLNEQFF
TRBV30	NA	NA	TRBJ2-5	TGTGCCTGGAGTTACGGAAGAGGGACCCAGTACTTC	CAWSYGRGTQYF
TRBV24-1	NA	NA	TRBJ2-3	TGTGCCACCAGTGATTCAAGCACAGATACGCAGTATTTT	CATSDSSTDTQYF
TRBV6-6	NA	NA	TRBJ2-7	TGTGCCAGCGGATACAGAGAACCCTACGAGCAGTACTTC	CASGYREPYEQYF
TRBV11-3	once	TRBD2	TRBJ2-1	TGTGCCAGCGGCAGGGCTCCGGGGGGTGAGCAGTTCTTC	CASGRAPGGEQFF
TRBV5-1	NA	NA	TRBJ1-2	TGCGCCAGCAGCTTGGCCGTGCAGGGGATCTATGGCTACACCTTC	CASSLAVQGIYGYTF
TRBV6-2/TRBV6-3	NA	TRBD2	TRBJ2-4	TGTGCCAGCAGTTACCAATTCGGGACTAGCGACGAAAACATTCAGTACTTC	CASSYQFGTSDENIQYF
TRBV5-4	NA	NA	TRBJ2-3	TGTGCCAGCAGCTTGGAGTCCGGACAGACTCATACGCAGTATTTT	CASSLESGQTHTQYF
TRBV5-1	NA	NA	TRBJ1-1	TGCGCCAGCAGCTTTACAGGGTGGGGGGATGAAGCTTTCTTT	CASSFTGWGDEAFF
TRBV19	NA	NA	TRBJ1-5	TGTGCCAGTATGTCGGGCAATCAGCCCCAGCATTTT	CASMSGNQPQHF
TRBV11-3	NA	NA	TRBJ2-6	TGTGCCAGCAGCATGGGGGGTCAGAGGGCCAACGTCCTGACTTTC	CASSMGGQRANVLTF
TRBV5-4	once	NA	TRBJ2-2	TGTGCCAGCAGCTTGGCCCGTTCCGGGGAGCTGTTTTTT	CASSLARSGELFF
TRBV28	once	NA	TRBJ1-1	TGTGCCAGCAGTTTCATCTCTATAGGGGCTGAAGCTTTCTTT	CASSFISIGAEAFF
TRBV10-1	once	NA	TRBJ1-1	TGCGCCAGCATGGGGCAGGGGAACACTGAAGCTTTCTTT	CASMGQGNTEAFF
TRBV29-1	NA	NA	TRBJ1-2	TGCAGCGTTGAATCAGCCTTTCGTGGCTACACCTTC	CSVESAFRGYTF
TRBV19	NA	NA	TRBJ1-2	TGTGCCAGTAGTGCCAGGGACTATGGCTACACCTTC	CASSARDYGYTF
TRBV13	NA	NA	TRBJ2-4	TGTGCCAGCAGCTTAGCCCCCCAGGGGCTTTACATTCAGTACTTC	CASSLAPQGLYIQYF